One and the same sample provided the 10 T cell receptor beta chains below, sequenced in a study of control samples from healthy donors and cancer patients. Libraries were prepared by immunoSEQ multiplex PCR; TCRdb keeps only in-frame clonotypes and omits some of them. The sample has 110,000 to 150,000 clones, roughly 92% seen once. Sequencing used blood. The source is a man aged 30-40 years in good health.

J is TRBJ1-2 and V is TRBV7-9, with D perhaps TRBD1 (6 bases). Trimming removed 0 bases from V and 4 bases from J, with 15 bases in between. Germline V gene data show CDR1 as SEHNR and CDR2 as FQNEAQ (reference sequence). There are 16 residues in the CDR3. For the CDR3, the DNA is TGTGCCAGCAGCTTAGCGGGAGAGGGGGTGCTCTATGGCTACACCTTC. Protein: CASSLAGEGVLYGYTF. Using reference TRBV7-9 and TRBJ1-2 for the parts outside the CDR3, the full variable domain is DTGVSQNPRHKITKRGQNVTFRCDPISEHNRLYWYRQTLGQGPEFLTYFQNEAQLEKSRLLSDRFSAERPKGSFSTLEIQRTEQGDSAMYLCASSLAGEGVLYGYTFGSGTRLTVV.

The chain uses TRBV28 and TRBJ2-7, with TRBD1 identical over 7 bases. From germline, CDR1 is MDHEN and CDR2 SYDVKM. With V trimmed by 6 bases and J by 7 bases, 9 bases remained unmatched. This CDR3 region has 13 residues. The CDR3 coding sequence is TGTGCCAGCAGATGGACAGGTTCTGGGGAGCAGTACTTC. This sequence encodes CASRWTGSGEQYF. Based on the CDR3 plus reference TRBV28 and TRBJ2-7, the full variable domain is DVKVTQSSRYLVKRTGEKVFLECVQDMDHENMFWYRQDPGLGLRLIYFSYDVKMKEKGDIPEGYSVSREKKERFSLILESASTNQTSMYLCASRWTGSGEQYFGPGTRLTVT.

This clone turned up a few times. The rearrangement uses TRBV7-8 and TRBJ2-5, with D unresolved. Trimming left V 5 bases short and J 1 base short, with 5 bases between. From germline, CDR1 is SGHVS and CDR2 FQNEAQ. The CDR3 is made up of 12 amino acids. The CDR3 is CASSRPQETQYF. CDR3 nucleotide sequence: TGTGCCAGCAGCAGACCCCAAGAGACCCAGTACTTC.

This clone was detected only once. The chain uses TRBV27 and TRBJ2-2; possibly TRBD2 for D (6 bases). The CDR3 loop spans 17 amino acids. V was shortened by 5 bases and J by 6 bases, with 22 bases between the two germline ends. From germline, CDR1 is MNHEY and CDR2 SMNVEV (reference sequence). The CDR3 region is CASSPLGLMRVAGELFF. The CDR3, as DNA: TGTGCCAGCAGTCCCCTGGGACTCATGAGAGTCGCCGGGGAGCTGTTTTTT.

V and J are TRBV6-1 and TRBJ1-1; 7 bases agree with TRBD1. Germline V gene lookup returns CDR1 MNHNS and CDR2 SASEGT. There are 16 residues in the CDR3. Unmatched junction bases numbered 8, after V lost 2 bases and J lost 2 bases. CDR3 nucleotide sequence: TGTGCCAGCAGTGAATCACAGGGGACAGCTAACACTGAAGCTTTCTTT. Protein: CASSESQGTANTEAFF.

The rearrangement joins TRBV11-2 to TRBJ2-3; TRBD1 matches 8 bases. CDR1 is SGHAT, CDR2 FQNNGV, per germline. The CDR3 runs to 14 residues. Unmatched junction bases numbered 3, after V lost 5 bases and J lost 2 bases. Here the CDR3 reads CASSRDRPTDTQYF. CDR3 coding DNA: TGTGCCAGCAGCCGGGACAGGCCCACAGATACGCAGTATTTT.

The chain is built from TRBV28 and TRBJ1-5; TRBD1 matches at 7 bases. This CDR3 is built from 14 residues. The germline V gene encodes CDR1 MDHEN and CDR2 SYDVKM. Trimming at V came to 8 bases and at J to 7 bases, leaving 11 bases not matched to a gene. CDR3 bases: TGTGCCAGCCGTGGGACAGTCCAAGGGCAGCCCCAGCATTTT. Translation gives CASRGTVQGQPQHF.

V gene TRBV19 combines with J gene TRBJ2-3; 9 positions agree with TRBD1. The CDR3 sequence is 13 residues long. V was clipped by 6 bases and J by 4 bases; unmatched bases: 2. Looked up from germline, CDR1 is LNHDA and CDR2 is SQIVND (reference sequence). DNA of the CDR3: TGTGCCAGTAGAACAGGGGGCGCAGATACGCAGTATTTT. This translates into CASRTGGADTQYF.

The chain is built from TRBV28 and TRBJ2-7; no reliable D call. Trimming removed 6 bases from V and 9 bases from J, with 18 bases in between. The germline CDR1 and CDR2 sequences are MDHEN and SYDVKM. The CDR3 has 13 residues. The CDR3 nucleotides read TGTGCCAGCAGGTCGCGAAGAAAGGCCGGGCAGTACTTC. This translates into CASRSRRKAGQYF.

The chain is built from TRBV6-5 and TRBJ1-3; D call uncertain. Germline V gene lookup returns CDR1 MNHEY and CDR2 SVGAGI. The CDR3 covers 16 residues. With 4 bases removed from V and 0 bases from J, the gap between germline ends came to 13 bases. This CDR3 is CASSSTTPASGNTIYF. In nucleotides, the CDR3 is TGTGCCAGCAGTTCCACGACACCGGCCTCTGGAAACACCATATATTTT.